This TCR beta chain was sequenced in a study of shared clonotypes between healthy human individuals. Study-level background: Serving as donors were two women and a few men, whose ages spanned 18 to 49. Study findings and constraints: Between several donors, naive CD4 clonotypes were shared at a level of approximately 5%.

Details on this clone: The antigen remains undetermined.

The naive CD8 population came from CD45RO-negative cells selected for CCR7, without terminally differentiated effector memory CD45RA+ cells. CDR1 is LNHDA, CDR2 SQIVND, per germline (reference sequence). Deletions cut 5 bases from V and 5 bases from J, with 21 bases between. CDR3 length: 16 residues. Sequencing used immunoSEQ multiplex PCR; TCRdb keeps in-frame clones, though not all of them. The sample contains hundreds of thousands of clones, about 96% of which appear only once. Sequenced material: naive CD8+ T cells sorted from blood. The chain links TRBV19 to TRBJ2-5; tentatively, D is TRBD1 or TRBD2 (5 bases each). The sequence derives from a woman in her 30s in good health. CDR3 loop: CASSPLRWGKRETQYF. The CDR3 nucleotides read TGTGCCAGTAGTCCGCTCCGATGGGGCAAGCGGGAGACCCAGTACTTC.